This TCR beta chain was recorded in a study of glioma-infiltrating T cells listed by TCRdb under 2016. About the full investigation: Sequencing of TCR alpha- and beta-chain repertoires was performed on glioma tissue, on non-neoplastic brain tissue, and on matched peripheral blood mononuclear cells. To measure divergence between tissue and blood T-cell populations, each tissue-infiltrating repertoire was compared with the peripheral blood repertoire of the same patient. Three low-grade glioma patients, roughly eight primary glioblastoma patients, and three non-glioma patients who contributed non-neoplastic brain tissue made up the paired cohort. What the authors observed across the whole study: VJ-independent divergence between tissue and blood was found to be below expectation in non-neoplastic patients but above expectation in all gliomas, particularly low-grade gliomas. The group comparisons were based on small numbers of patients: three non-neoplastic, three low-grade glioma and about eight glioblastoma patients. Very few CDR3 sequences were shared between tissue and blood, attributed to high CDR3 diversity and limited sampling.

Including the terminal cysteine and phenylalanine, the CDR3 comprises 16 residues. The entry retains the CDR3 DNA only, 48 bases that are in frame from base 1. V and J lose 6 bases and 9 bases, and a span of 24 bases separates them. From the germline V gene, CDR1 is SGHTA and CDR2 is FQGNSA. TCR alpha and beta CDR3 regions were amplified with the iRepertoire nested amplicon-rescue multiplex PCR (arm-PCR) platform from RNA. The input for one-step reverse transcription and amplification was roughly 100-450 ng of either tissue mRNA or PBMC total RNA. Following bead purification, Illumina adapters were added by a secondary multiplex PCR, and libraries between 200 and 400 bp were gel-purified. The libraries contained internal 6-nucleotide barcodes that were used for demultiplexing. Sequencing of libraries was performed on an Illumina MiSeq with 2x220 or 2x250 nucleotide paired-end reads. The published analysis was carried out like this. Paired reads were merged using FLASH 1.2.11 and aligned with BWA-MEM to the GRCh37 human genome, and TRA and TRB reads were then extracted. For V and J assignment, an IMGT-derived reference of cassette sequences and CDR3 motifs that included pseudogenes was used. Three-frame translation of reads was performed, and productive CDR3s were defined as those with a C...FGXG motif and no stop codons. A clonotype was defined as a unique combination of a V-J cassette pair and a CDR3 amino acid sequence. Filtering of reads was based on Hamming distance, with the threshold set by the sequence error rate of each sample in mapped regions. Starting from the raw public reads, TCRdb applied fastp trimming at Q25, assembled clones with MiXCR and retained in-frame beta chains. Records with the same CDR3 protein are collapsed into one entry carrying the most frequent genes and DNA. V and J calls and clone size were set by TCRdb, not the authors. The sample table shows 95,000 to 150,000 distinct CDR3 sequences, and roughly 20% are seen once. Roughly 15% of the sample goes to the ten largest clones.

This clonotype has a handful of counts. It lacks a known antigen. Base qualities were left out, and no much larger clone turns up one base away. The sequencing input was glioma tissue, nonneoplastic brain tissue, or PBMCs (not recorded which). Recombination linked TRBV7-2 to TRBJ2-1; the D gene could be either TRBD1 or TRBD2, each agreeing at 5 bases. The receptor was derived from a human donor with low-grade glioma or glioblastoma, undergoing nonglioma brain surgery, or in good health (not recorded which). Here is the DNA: TGTGCCAGCAGTCTTCGGGGACCCCACGCGGTTGGTGAGCAGTTCTTC. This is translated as CASSLRGPHAVGEQFF.